These 17 T cell receptor beta chains were all obtained from the same sample, sequenced in a study of T and B cells in COVID-19 patients. From blood, roughly 220-550 ng of genomic DNA served as TRB template. BIOMED2 TRB-A/B primer pools were used in multiplex TRB PCR. TCRdb itself ran the multiplex PCR reads through MiXCR, one entry per CDR3 protein. Among approximately 1,300 distinct CDR3 sequences listed, under 35% were seen once. The sequenced material came from blood. These TCRs come from a human donor with active COVID-19.

By its share, this clonotype is hyperexpanded. V usage is TRBV5-4 and J usage is TRBJ2-3; 8 bases align to TRBD2. The CDR3 is made up of 16 amino acids. Germline V lookup: CDR1 SGHNT, CDR2 YYREEE (reference sequence). With 4 bases clipped from V and 4 bases from J, the junction kept 11 bases outside the gene matches. CDR3 coding DNA: TGTGCCAGCAGCCCGACTAGCGTTGGGGGGGCAGATACGCAGTATTTT. Its translation is CASSPTSVGGADTQYF.

A word on this clonotype: A much larger clone sits a single nucleotide away, making a read error possible. The CDR3 region has the DNA TGTGCCAGTAGCCGGGAGGACAGGAACACCGGGGAGCTGTTTTTT. Protein product: CASSREDRNTGELFF. This chain links TRBV27 with TRBJ2-2, with D perhaps matching TRBD2 (7 bases). The ends were cut back, 9 bases at V and 1 base at J, with 15 bases in the middle. The length of the CDR3 is 15 residues. Germline loops: CDR1 MNHEY, CDR2 SMNVEV (reference sequence).

This clonotype was observed once. The J gene is TRBJ2-4, the V gene TRBV20-1, with D perhaps matching TRBD1 or TRBD2 (5 bases each). The CDR3 consists of 14 residues. CDR1 DFQATT and CDR2 SNEGSKA come from the germline V gene (reference sequence). V was clipped by 3 bases and J by 6 bases, with 15 bases between them. The CDR3, as DNA: TGCAGTGCTAGGCCCTGGGACCGAGTAAACATTCAGTACTTC. This codes for CSARPWDRVNIQYF.

By share, this clonotype ranks as large. This chain uses TRBV29-1 with TRBJ2-2; D perhaps matches TRBD1 (6 bases). V was clipped by 3 bases and J by 1 base, with 15 bases between them. Germline CDR1 and CDR2: SQVTM and ANQGSEA. The length of the CDR3 is 16 residues. DNA for the CDR3: TGCAGCGTTGAGATTTGGCGCAGGGGGAACACCGGGGAGCTGTTTTTT. It translates to CSVEIWRRGNTGELFF.

The chain recombines TRBV7-9 with TRBJ2-7; D remains ambiguous. The CDR3 has 14 amino acids. Germline CDR1 is SEHNR and CDR2 is FQNEAQ (reference sequence). V gave up 7 bases and J gave up 0 bases, with 13 bases separating them. This CDR3 reads CASMPRTHSYEQYF. The CDR3, as DNA: TGTGCCAGCATGCCCAGGACCCACTCCTACGAGCAGTACTTC.

This chain joins TRBV11-2 and TRBJ2-7; 9 bases agree with TRBD2. This CDR3 contains 15 residues. The ends lost 4 bases at V and 5 bases at J; junction bases unmatched: 9. Per the germline V gene, CDR1 is SGHAT and CDR2 is FQNNGV. CDR3 in amino acids: CASSSAGGRVDEQYF. CDR3 nucleotides: TGTGCCAGCAGCTCGGCGGGGGGGCGCGTGGACGAGCAGTACTTC. Full variable domain (remainder filled in from reference TRBV11-2 and TRBJ2-7): EAGVAQSPRYKIIEKRQSVAFWCNPISGHATLYWYQQILGQGPKLLIQFQNNGVVDDSQLPKDRFSAERLKGVDSTLKIQPAKLEDSAVYLCASSSAGGRVDEQYFGPGTRLTVT.

J is TRBJ2-3 and V is TRBV28; 7 nucleotides agree with TRBD2. This CDR3 spans 15 amino acids. CDR1 is MDHEN, CDR2 SYDVKM, per germline. V lost 0 bases, J lost 3 bases, and 3 bases stayed unmatched. For the CDR3, the DNA is TGTGCCAGCAGTTTATGGGGGGGGGGTACAGATACGCAGTATTTT. Amino acid sequence: CASSLWGGGTDTQYF.

This clonotype rates as medium-sized. The V and J genes are TRBV18 and TRBJ2-1; maybe TRBD2 (5 bases). V was shortened by 1 base and J by 7 bases, with 14 bases between the two germline ends. CDR1 and CDR2 (germline): KGHSH, LQKENI. The length of the CDR3 is 15 residues. The CDR3 region has the DNA TGTGCCAGCTCACCACAAAGCGGTCAAGGGAATGAGCAGTTCTTC. Encoded protein: CASSPQSGQGNEQFF.

By proportion, this clonotype is medium-sized. This chain links TRBV20-1 with TRBJ2-3, with D perhaps TRBD1 (5 bases). With 3 bases removed from V and 0 bases from J, the gap between germline ends came to 7 bases. The CDR3 consists of 13 residues. CDR1 DFQATT and CDR2 SNEGSKA come from the germline V gene (reference sequence). The CDR3 nucleotides are TGCAGTGCTAGTGACAGCAGCACAGATACGCAGTATTTT. Translating it yields CSASDSSTDTQYF.

Relative to its sample, this clonotype is medium-sized (0.01 to 0.1%). V is TRBV5-4 and J is TRBJ2-2; tentatively, D is TRBD1 (6 bases). The CDR3 runs 16 residues. Trimming took 0 bases from V and 2 from J, leaving 11 bases between them. CDR1 SGHNT and CDR2 YYREEE come from the germline V gene (reference sequence). The DNA for the CDR3 is TGTGCCAGCAGCTTGGCAGGCAGGGGAAACACCGGGGAGCTGTTTTTT. It codes for CASSLAGRGNTGELFF.

The rearrangement links TRBV6-5 to TRBJ1-1, with D possibly being TRBD1 (6 bases). With 9 bases removed from V and 6 bases from J, the gap between germline ends came to 14 bases. This CDR3 has 12 amino acids. Germline values: CDR1 MNHEY, CDR2 SVGAGI. The CDR3 spells CARCTGRAEAFF. In DNA form, the CDR3 reads TGTGCCAGATGTACAGGGCGAGCTGAAGCTTTCTTT.

The chain combines TRBV19 with TRBJ1-5; 7 bases align to TRBD1. The germline gives CDR1 LNHDA, CDR2 SQIVND (reference sequence). The CDR3 contains 15 residues. Unmatched junction bases numbered 6, after V lost 5 bases and J lost 2 bases. The CDR3 bases are TGTGCCAGTAGTGGAGGGGGCGCGGGCAATCAGCCCCAGCATTTT. Translating it yields CASSGGGAGNQPQHF.

The sample holds a few counts of this clonotype. The V call is TRBV18, the J call TRBJ1-2; D is possibly TRBD1 (6 bases). V gave up 6 bases and J gave up 8 bases, with 16 bases separating them. The germline CDR1 and CDR2 sequences are KGHSH and LQKENI. The CDR3 extends over 13 amino acids. CDR3 DNA sequence: TGTGCCAGCTCCCCGGACAGTCCGACAGGCTACACCTTC. Its protein product is CASSPDSPTGYTF.

This clonotype was seen only a few times. The chain has TRBV30 and TRBJ2-3; TRBD2 aligns across 9 bases. This CDR3 has 15 residues. J was trimmed by 5 bases and V by 0 bases; bases with no gene match: 6. Germline CDR1 reads GTSNPN; CDR2 reads SVGIG (reference sequence). For the CDR3, the DNA is TGTGCCTGGAGTGTAAATAGCGGGAGAGGAGATACGCAGTATTTT. Amino acid sequence: CAWSVNSGRGDTQYF.

In its sample, this clonotype was seen a few times. V and J are TRBV12-3 or TRBV12-4 and TRBJ2-1, with D possibly TRBD2 on 6 matching bases. V lost 5 bases and J lost 10, with 15 bases in between. The CDR3 consists of 13 residues. The CDR3 is CASSPRGLGEQFF. CDR3 nucleotide sequence: TGTGCCAGCAGTCCGCGGGGCCTAGGGGAGCAGTTCTTC.

This clonotype was seen only a few times. V is TRBV7-6 and J is TRBJ2-3, with D possibly called TRBD1 or TRBD2 (6 bases each). The V end was cut by 2 bases, the J end by 1 base, with 10 bases between. This CDR3 has 15 residues. Per germline, CDR1 SGHVS and CDR2 FNYEAQ. The CDR3 sequence is CASSLNRGGTDTQYF. The CDR3, as DNA: TGTGCCAGCAGCTTAAATAGGGGGGGCACAGATACGCAGTATTTT.

This clonotype rates as medium-sized. The chain couples TRBV19 to TRBJ2-1; 11 bases are a match to TRBD2. From germline, CDR1 is LNHDA and CDR2 SQIVND (reference sequence). Germline trimming cut 4 bases from V and 0 bases from J; bases unmatched to any gene: 5. The CDR3 totals 17 residues. CDR3 sequence: CASSTLAGAFSYNEQFF. Written as DNA, the CDR3 is TGTGCCAGTAGTACACTAGCGGGAGCCTTCTCCTACAATGAGCAGTTCTTC.